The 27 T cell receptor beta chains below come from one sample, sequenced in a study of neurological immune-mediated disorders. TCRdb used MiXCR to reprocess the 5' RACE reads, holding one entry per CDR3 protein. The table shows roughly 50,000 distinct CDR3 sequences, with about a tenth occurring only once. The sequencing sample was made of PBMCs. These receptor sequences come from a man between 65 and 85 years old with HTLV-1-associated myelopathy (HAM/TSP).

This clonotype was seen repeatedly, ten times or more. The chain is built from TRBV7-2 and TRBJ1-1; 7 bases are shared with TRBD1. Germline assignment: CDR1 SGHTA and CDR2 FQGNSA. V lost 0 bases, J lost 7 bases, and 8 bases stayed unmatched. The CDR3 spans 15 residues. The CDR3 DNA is TGTGCCAGCAGCTTAGCAGGGGGCGCACGGGGTGAAGCTTTCTTT. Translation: CASSLAGGARGEAFF.

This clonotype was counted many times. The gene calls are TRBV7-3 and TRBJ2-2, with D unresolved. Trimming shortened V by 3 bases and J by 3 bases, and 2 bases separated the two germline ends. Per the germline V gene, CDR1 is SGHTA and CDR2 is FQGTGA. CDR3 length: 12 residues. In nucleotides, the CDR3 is TGTGCCAGCAGCTTCGACACCGGGGAGCTGTTTTTT. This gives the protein CASSFDTGELFF.

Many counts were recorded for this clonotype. DNA for the CDR3: TGTGCCAGCAGGCCGACAGGCCTCCGGGATTACGAGCAGTACTTC. Translating it yields CASRPTGLRDYEQYF. The V and J genes are TRBV2 and TRBJ2-7, with D tentatively TRBD1 (6 bases). V was trimmed by 6 bases and J by 4 bases, leaving 19 bases between them. The CDR3 length is 15 residues. Germline V lookup: CDR1 SNHLY, CDR2 FYNNEI.

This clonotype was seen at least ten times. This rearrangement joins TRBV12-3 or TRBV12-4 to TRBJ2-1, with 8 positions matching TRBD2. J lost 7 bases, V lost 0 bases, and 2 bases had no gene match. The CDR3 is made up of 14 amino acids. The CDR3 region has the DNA TGTGCCAGCAGTTTAGCGCCGGGGGGGAATGAGCAGTTCTTC. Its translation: CASSLAPGGNEQFF.

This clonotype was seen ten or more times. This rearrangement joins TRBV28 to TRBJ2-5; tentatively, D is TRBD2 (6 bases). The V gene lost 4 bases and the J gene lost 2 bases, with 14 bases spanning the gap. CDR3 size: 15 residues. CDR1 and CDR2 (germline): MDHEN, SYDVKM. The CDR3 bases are TGTGCCAGCAGTTCCCTCACTAGCAATCAAGAGACCCAGTACTTC. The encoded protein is CASSSLTSNQETQYF.

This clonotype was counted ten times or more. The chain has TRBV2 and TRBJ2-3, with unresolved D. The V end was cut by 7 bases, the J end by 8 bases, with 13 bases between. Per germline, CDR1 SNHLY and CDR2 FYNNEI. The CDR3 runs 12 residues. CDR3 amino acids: CASKPDGLTQYF. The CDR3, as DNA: TGTGCCAGCAAGCCGGACGGGCTTACGCAGTATTTT. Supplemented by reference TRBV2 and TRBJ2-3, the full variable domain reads EPEVTQTPSHQVTQMGQEVILRCVPISNHLYFYWYRQILGQKVEFLVSFYNNEISEKSEIFDDQFSVERPDGSNFTLKIRSTKLEDSAMYFCASKPDGLTQYFGPGTRLTVL.

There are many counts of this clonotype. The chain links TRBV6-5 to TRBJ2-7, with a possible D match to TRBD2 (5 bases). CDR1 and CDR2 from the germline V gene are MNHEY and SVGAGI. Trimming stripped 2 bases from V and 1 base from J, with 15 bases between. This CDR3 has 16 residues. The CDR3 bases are TGTGCCAGCAGTTACCGGCCAGGACTCCCTTCCTACGAGCAGTACTTC. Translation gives CASSYRPGLPSYEQYF.

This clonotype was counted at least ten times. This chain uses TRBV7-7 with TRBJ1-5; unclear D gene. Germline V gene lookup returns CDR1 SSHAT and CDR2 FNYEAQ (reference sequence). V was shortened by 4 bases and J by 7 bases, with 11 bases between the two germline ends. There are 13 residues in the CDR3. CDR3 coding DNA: TGTGCCAGCAGCTCCCGGGTGGGCCAGCCCCAGCATTTT. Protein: CASSSRVGQPQHF.

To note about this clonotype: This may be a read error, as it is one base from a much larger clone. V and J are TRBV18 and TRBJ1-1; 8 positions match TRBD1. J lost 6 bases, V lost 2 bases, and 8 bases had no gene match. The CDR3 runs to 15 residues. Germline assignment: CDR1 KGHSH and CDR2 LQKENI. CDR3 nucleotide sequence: TGTGCCAGCTCACCAGCGGGACAGGCTGTCGCTGAAGCTTTCTTT. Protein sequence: CASSPAGQAVAEAFF.

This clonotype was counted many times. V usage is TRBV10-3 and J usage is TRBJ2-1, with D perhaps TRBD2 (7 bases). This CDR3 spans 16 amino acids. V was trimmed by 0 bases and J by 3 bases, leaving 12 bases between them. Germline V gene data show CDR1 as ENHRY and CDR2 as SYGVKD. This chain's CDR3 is CAISESGGASYNEQFF. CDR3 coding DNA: TGTGCCATCAGTGAGTCTGGGGGGGCTAGCTACAATGAGCAGTTCTTC.

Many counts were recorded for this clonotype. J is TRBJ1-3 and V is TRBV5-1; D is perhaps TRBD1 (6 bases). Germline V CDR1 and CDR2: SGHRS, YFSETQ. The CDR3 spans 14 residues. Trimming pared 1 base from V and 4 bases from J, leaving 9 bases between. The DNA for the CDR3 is TGCGCCAGCAGCTTGTCTGGGGGCGGAAACACCATATATTTT. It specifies CASSLSGGGNTIYF. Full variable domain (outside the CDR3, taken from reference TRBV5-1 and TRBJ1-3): KAGVTQTPRYLIKTRGQQVTLSCSPISGHRSVSWYQQTPGQGLQFLFEYFSETQRNKGNFPGRFSGRQFSNSRSEMNVSTLELGDSALYLCASSLSGGGNTIYFGEGSWLTVV.

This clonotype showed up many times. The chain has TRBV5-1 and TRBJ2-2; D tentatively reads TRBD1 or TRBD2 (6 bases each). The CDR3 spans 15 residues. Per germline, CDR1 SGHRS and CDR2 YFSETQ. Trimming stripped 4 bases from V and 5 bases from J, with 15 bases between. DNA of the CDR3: TGCGCCAGCAGCCCGTCGGGGGCTTGGACCGGGGAGCTGTTTTTT. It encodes CASSPSGAWTGELFF.

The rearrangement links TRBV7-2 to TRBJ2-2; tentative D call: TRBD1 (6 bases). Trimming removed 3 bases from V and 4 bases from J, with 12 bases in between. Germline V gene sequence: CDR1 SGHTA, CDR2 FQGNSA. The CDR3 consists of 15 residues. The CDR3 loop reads CASSLIGDITGELFF. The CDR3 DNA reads TGTGCCAGCAGCTTGATAGGGGACATCACCGGGGAGCTGTTTTTT.

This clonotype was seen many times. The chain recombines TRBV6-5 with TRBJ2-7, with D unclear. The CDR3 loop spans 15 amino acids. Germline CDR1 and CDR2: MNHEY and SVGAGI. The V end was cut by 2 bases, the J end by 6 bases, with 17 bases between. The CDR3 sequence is CASSYQLSRIREQYF. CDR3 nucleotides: TGTGCCAGCAGTTACCAATTATCTAGAATCCGCGAGCAGTACTTC.

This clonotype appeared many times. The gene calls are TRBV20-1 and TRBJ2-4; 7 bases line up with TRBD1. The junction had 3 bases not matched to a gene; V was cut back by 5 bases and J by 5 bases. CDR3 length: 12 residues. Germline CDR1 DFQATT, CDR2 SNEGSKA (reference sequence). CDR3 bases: TGCAGTGCTGGGGACAGCGAAAACATTCAGTACTTC. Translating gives CSAGDSENIQYF.

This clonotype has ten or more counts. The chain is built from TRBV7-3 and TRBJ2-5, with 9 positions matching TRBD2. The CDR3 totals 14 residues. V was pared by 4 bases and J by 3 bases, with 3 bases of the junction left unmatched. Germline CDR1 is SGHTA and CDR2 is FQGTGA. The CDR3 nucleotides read TGTGCCAGCAGCTATAGCGGGAGAAAAGAGACCCAGTACTTC. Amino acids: CASSYSGRKETQYF.

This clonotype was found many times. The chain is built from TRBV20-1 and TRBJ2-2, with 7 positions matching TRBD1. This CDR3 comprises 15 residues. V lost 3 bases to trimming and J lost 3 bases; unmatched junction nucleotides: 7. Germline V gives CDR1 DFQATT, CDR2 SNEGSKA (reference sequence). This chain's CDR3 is CSASTGQGDTGELFF. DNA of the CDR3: TGCAGTGCTAGTACAGGGCAGGGGGACACCGGGGAGCTGTTTTTT.

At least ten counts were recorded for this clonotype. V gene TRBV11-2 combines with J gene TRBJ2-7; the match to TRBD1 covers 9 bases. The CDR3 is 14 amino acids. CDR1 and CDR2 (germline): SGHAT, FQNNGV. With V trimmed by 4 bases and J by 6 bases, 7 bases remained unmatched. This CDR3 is CASSSLRTGVEQYF. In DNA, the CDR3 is TGTGCCAGCAGCTCCCTCAGGACAGGGGTCGAGCAGTACTTC. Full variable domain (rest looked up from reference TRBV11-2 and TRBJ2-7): EAGVAQSPRYKIIEKRQSVAFWCNPISGHATLYWYQQILGQGPKLLIQFQNNGVVDDSQLPKDRFSAERLKGVDSTLKIQPAKLEDSAVYLCASSSLRTGVEQYFGPGTRLTVT.

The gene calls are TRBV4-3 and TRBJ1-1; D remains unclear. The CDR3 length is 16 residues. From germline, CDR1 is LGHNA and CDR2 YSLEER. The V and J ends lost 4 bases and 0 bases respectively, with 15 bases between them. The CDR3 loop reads CASSPDWRMVNTEAFF. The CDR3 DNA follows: TGCGCCAGCAGCCCCGACTGGCGCATGGTGAACACTGAAGCTTTCTTT.

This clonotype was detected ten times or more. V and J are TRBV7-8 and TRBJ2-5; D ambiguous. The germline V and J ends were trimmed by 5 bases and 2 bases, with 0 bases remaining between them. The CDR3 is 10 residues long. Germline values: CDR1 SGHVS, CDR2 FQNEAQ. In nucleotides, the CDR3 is TGTGCCAGCAGCCAAGAGACCCAGTACTTC. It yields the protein CASSQETQYF.

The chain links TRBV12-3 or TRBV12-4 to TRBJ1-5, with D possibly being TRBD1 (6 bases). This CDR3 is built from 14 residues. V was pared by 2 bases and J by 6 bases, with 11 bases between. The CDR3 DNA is TGTGCCAGCAGTTTACCGGGGGCGACTCAGCCCCAGCATTTT. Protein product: CASSLPGATQPQHF.

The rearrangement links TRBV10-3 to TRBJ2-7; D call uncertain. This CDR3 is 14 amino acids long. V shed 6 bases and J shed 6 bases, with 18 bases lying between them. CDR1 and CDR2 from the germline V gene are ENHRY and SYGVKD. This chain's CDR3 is CAISPIGSLLEQYF. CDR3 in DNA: TGTGCCATCAGCCCCATCGGTAGCCTGCTCGAGCAGTACTTC.

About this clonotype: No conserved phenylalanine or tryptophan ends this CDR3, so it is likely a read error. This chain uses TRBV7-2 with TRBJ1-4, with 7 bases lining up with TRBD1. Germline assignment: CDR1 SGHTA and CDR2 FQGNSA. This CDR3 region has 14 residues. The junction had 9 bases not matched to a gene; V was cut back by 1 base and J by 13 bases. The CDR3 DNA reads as TGTGCCAGCAGCTTAGAACAGGGGAGACGGGTACTGTTTATT. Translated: CASSLEQGRRVLFI.

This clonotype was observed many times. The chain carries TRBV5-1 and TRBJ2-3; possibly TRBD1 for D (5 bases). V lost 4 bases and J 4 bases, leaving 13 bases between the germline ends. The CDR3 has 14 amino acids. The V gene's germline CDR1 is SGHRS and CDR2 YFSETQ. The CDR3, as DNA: TGCGCCAGCAGCGGGGCGCCGCAGGCAGATACGCAGTATTTT. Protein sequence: CASSGAPQADTQYF.

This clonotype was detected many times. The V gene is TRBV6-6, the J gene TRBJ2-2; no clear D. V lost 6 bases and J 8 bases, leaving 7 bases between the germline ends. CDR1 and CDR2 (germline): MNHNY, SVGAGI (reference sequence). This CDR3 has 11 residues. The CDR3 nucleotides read TGTGCCAGCAGCCTGGTAGGGGAGCTGTTTTTT. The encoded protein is CASSLVGELFF.

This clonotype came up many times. The CDR3 reads CASSLTGQSKFF. CDR3 DNA sequence: TGTGCCAGCAGCTTAACAGGACAGTCAAAGTTCTTC. The J gene is TRBJ2-1, the V gene TRBV7-2; maybe TRBD1 (6 bases). V lost 2 bases and J lost 14, with 13 bases in between. Germline V gene lookup returns CDR1 SGHTA and CDR2 FQGNSA. This CDR3 comprises 12 residues.

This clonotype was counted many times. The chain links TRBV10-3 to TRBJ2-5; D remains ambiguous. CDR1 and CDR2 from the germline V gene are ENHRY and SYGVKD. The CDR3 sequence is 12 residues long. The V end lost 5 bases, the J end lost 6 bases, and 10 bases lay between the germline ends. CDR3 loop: CAISTTIQTQYF. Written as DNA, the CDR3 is TGTGCCATCAGTACCACTATTCAGACCCAGTACTTC.